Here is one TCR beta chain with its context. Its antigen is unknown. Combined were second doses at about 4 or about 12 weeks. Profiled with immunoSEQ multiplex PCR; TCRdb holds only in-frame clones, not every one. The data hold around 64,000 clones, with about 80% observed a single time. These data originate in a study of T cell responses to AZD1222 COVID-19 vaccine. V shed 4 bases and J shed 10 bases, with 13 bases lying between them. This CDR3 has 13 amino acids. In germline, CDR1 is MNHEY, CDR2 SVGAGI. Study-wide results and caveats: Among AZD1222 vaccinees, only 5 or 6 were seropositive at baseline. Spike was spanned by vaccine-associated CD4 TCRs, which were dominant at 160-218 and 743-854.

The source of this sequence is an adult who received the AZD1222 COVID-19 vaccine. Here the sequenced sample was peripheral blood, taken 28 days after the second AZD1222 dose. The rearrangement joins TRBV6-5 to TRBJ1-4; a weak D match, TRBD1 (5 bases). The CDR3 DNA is TGTGCCAGCAGTTCAGGGTATTTCGGAAAACTGTTTTTT. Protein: CASSSGYFGKLFF.